One sample yielded the 5 T cell receptor beta chains listed below, sequenced in a study of vaccination and CD4 T cells after COVID-19. The treatment is: approximately 9-day PBMC culture with coronavirus spike peptide pools or control peptides (ViraFEST assay). Their cognate antigens are unknown. The Oncomine TCR Beta short-read assay generated sequence data from the DNA of cultured CD4+ T cells. MiXCR, run by TCRdb on the PCR reads, gives a single entry per CDR3 protein. The table lists approximately 20,000 distinct CDR3 sequences, 30% to 45% of them singletons. Material: CD4+ T cells from blood, cultured in vitro, obtained before SARS-CoV-2 vaccination. These receptors came from a human donor who had recovered from COVID-19.

The chain is built from TRBV19 and TRBJ2-6; no firm D call. The CDR3 spans 14 residues. From germline, CDR1 is LNHDA and CDR2 SQIVND (reference sequence). V shed 6 bases and J shed 0 bases, with 6 bases lying between them. The CDR3: CASSVSSGANVLTF. CDR3 in DNA: TGTGCCAGTAGCGTTTCCTCTGGGGCCAACGTCCTGACTTTC.

V gene TRBV28 combines with J gene TRBJ1-6; D ambiguous. Germline lookup yields CDR1 MDHEN and CDR2 SYDVKM. V was shortened by 4 bases and J by 0 bases, with 13 bases between the two germline ends. This CDR3 region has 17 residues. The CDR3 is CASSSGMRSSYNSPLHF. CDR3 nucleotide sequence: TGTGCCAGCAGTTCCGGTATGCGGAGCTCCTATAATTCACCCCTCCACTTT.

The gene calls are TRBV3-1 and TRBJ1-6; no clear D gene. Germline CDR1 and CDR2: LGHDT and YNNKEL (reference sequence). Trimming took off 3 bases at V and 10 bases at J, with 10 bases between the two ends. This CDR3 contains 13 residues. The CDR3 protein is CASSHMPPSPLHF. The CDR3, as DNA: TGTGCCAGCAGCCATATGCCCCCATCACCCCTCCACTTT.

This clonotype has just a few counts. The V and J genes are TRBV5-4 and TRBJ1-2, with TRBD1 as a possible D gene (5 bases). Trimming took 4 bases from V and 8 from J, leaving 12 bases between them. The germline V gene has CDR1 SGHNT and CDR2 YYREEE (reference sequence). This CDR3 is 12 amino acids long. This CDR3 reads CASSTRQIGYTF. The CDR3 DNA follows: TGTGCCAGCAGCACCAGACAGATCGGCTACACCTTC.

This clonotype was found a few times. The chain uses TRBV10-3 and TRBJ1-5; D remains ambiguous. CDR1 and CDR2 (germline): ENHRY, SYGVKD. The V end was cut by 3 bases, the J end by 5 bases, with 11 bases between. CDR3 length equals 14 residues. The CDR3 protein is CAISDSLEDQPQHF. The CDR3 DNA is TGTGCCATCAGTGACAGTTTGGAGGATCAGCCCCAGCATTTT.